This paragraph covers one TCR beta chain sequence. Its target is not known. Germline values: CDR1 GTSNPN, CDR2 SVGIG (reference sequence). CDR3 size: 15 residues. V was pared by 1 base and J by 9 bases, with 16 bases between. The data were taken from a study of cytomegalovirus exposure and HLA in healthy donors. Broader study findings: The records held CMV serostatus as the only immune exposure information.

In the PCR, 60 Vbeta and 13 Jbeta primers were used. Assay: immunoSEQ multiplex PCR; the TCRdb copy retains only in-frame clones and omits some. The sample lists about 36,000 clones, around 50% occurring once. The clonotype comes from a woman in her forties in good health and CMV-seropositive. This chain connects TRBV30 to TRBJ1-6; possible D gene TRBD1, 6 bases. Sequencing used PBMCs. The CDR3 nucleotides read TGTGCCTGGAGTGCTCACAGGGCCCGCGTTTCACCCCTCCACTTT. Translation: CAWSAHRARVSPLHF. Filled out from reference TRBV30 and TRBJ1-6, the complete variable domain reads SQTIHQWPATLVQPVGSPLSLECTVEGTSNPNLYWYRQAAGRGLQLLFYSVGIGQISSEVPQNLSASRPQDRQFILSSKKLLLSDSGFYLCAWSAHRARVSPLHFGNGTRLTVT.